These 21 T cell receptor beta chains share one sample of origin, sequenced in a study of blood T cell repertoires in COVID-19. This table comes from immunoSEQ multiplex PCR, and its TCRdb copy is limited to in-frame clones, with some not included. The table lists 200,000 to 250,000 clones, nearly 90% of them singletons. The specimen was PBMCs or T cells enriched from blood (not recorded which). The receptor source for this set is a man aged 30-40 years who had recovered from COVID-19.

The V call is TRBV4-2, the J call TRBJ1-2; D not resolved. Germline lookup yields CDR1 LGHNA and CDR2 YNFKEQ. This CDR3 is 16 amino acids long. Trimming left V 4 bases short and J 2 bases short, with 17 bases between. CDR3 loop: CASSLLFPPGNYGYTF. CDR3 coding DNA: TGTGCCAGCAGCCTTTTATTCCCGCCGGGGAACTATGGCTACACCTTC.

The V gene is TRBV7-9, the J gene TRBJ2-7, with TRBD1 matching 7 bases. The CDR3 extends over 15 amino acids. CDR1 and CDR2 from the germline V gene are SEHNR and FQNEAQ (reference sequence). V lost 6 bases and J lost 9; bases outside the gene matches: 17. The CDR3 spells CASSPARDSLRGQYF. The CDR3 DNA sequence: TGTGCCAGCAGTCCTGCCCGGGACAGCCTACGAGGGCAGTACTTC.

This sequence joins TRBV28 and TRBJ1-6; D is unresolved. Trimming left V 5 bases short and J 7 bases short, with 12 bases between. The CDR3 totals 14 residues. Germline V gene sequence: CDR1 MDHEN, CDR2 SYDVKM. The CDR3 nucleotides read TGTGCCAGCAGTCCCCTCCACGGGAATTCACCCCTCCACTTT. Translation gives CASSPLHGNSPLHF.

The V gene is TRBV3-1 (or the pseudogene TRBV3-2), the J gene TRBJ2-1, with a weak D call TRBD2 (5 bases). The CDR3 is made up of 15 amino acids. V lost 2 bases and J lost 4, with 12 bases in between. In germline, CDR1 is LGHDT, CDR2 YNNKEL (reference sequence). The CDR3 loop reads CASSQRSVTYNEQFF. DNA for the CDR3: TGTGCCAGCAGCCAACGTAGCGTAACGTACAATGAGCAGTTCTTC.

V gene TRBV7-8 combines with J gene TRBJ2-3; no clear D. The germline V and J ends were trimmed by 8 bases and 2 bases, with 14 bases remaining between them. This CDR3 region has 14 residues. From germline, CDR1 is SGHVS and CDR2 FQNEAQ. The CDR3, as DNA: TGTGCCAGCCTTCTGGGCCGATACACAGATACGCAGTATTTT. Encoded protein: CASLLGRYTDTQYF. Filled out from reference TRBV7-8 and TRBJ2-3, the complete variable domain reads GAGVSQSPRYKVAKRGQDVALRCDPISGHVSLFWYQQALGQGPEFLTYFQNEAQLDKSGLPSDRFFAERPEGSVSTLKIQRTQQEDSAVYLCASLLGRYTDTQYFGPGTRLTVL.

The chain employs TRBV18 and TRBJ1-1; 8 bases map to TRBD1. From germline, CDR1 is KGHSH and CDR2 LQKENI. The V segment lost 5 bases and the J segment 1 base; nucleotides outside the gene matches: 6. The CDR3 has 15 residues. CDR3: CASSRDRGQNTEAFF. The CDR3 nucleotides read TGTGCCAGCTCAAGAGACAGGGGACAGAACACTGAAGCTTTCTTT. Complete variable domain (other parts from reference TRBV18 and TRBJ1-1): NAGVMQNPRHLVRRRGQEARLRCSPMKGHSHVYWYRQLPEEGLKFMVYLQKENIIDESGMPKERFSAEFPKEGPSILRIQQVVRGDSAAYFCASSRDRGQNTEAFFGQGTRLTVV.

The chain carries TRBV5-5 and TRBJ1-1; TRBD1 is a possible D gene (5 bases). Per the germline V gene, CDR1 is SGHKS and CDR2 is YYEKEE (reference sequence). V gave up 3 bases and J gave up 6 bases, with 12 bases separating them. This CDR3 has 13 residues. The CDR3 loop is CASSWAGVPEAFF. Written as DNA, the CDR3 is TGTGCCAGCAGCTGGGCGGGGGTCCCTGAAGCTTTCTTT.

This clone was found once. The chain has TRBV19 and TRBJ1-5; D not certain. Germline V gene lookup returns CDR1 LNHDA and CDR2 SQIVND (reference sequence). Trimming cost V 6 bases and J 0 bases, with 12 bases left between them. This CDR3 is built from 15 residues. The CDR3 DNA reads TGTGCCAGTAGCCAGGATTCGTATAGCAATCAGCCCCAGCATTTT. Its protein is CASSQDSYSNQPQHF.

CDR3 nucleotide sequence: TGTGCCAGCAGCTTAGAGCGAGGATCCTACAATGAGCAGTTCTTC. It encodes CASSLERGSYNEQFF. The V gene is TRBV11-2, the J gene TRBJ2-1; D is undetermined. This CDR3 spans 15 amino acids. Per the germline V gene, CDR1 is SGHAT and CDR2 is FQNNGV. V was clipped by 0 bases and J by 1 base, with 7 bases between them.

This chain uses TRBV2 with TRBJ2-7; 9 positions match TRBD2. There are 16 residues in the CDR3. Trimming at V came to 2 bases and at J to 3 bases, leaving 8 bases not matched to a gene. CDR1 is SNHLY and CDR2 is FYNNEI in the germline V gene. The CDR3 is CASSELAGGGYYEQYF. The CDR3 DNA follows: TGTGCCAGCAGTGAACTGGCGGGAGGGGGTTACTACGAGCAGTACTTC.

This clone has only one observation. This sequence joins TRBV5-5 and TRBJ1-2; D remains ambiguous. The CDR3 spans 15 residues. The V gene lost 1 base and the J gene lost 0 bases, with 10 bases spanning the gap. CDR1 is SGHKS, CDR2 YYEKEE, per germline (reference sequence). The CDR3 DNA sequence: TGTGCCAGCAGCTTGTTTTACAGTCCTAACTATGGCTACACCTTC. Protein: CASSLFYSPNYGYTF.

In DNA form, the CDR3 reads TGCGCCAGCAGCTTGCTGGGACAGGGGCAAAATTCACCCCTCCACTTT. Its protein product is CASSLLGQGQNSPLHF. The chain couples TRBV5-1 to TRBJ1-6, with TRBD1 matching 10 bases. The V and J ends lost 1 base and 7 bases, in that order; junction bases with no gene match: 5. The CDR3 consists of 16 residues. Germline CDR1 and CDR2: SGHRS and YFSETQ.

The rearrangement links TRBV5-4 to TRBJ2-5; TRBD2 aligns across 12 bases. This CDR3 spans 15 amino acids. The germline V gene encodes CDR1 SGHNT and CDR2 YYREEE (reference sequence). V shed 3 bases and J 3 bases; nucleotides not matched to a gene: 3. The CDR3 DNA sequence: TGTGCCAGCAGCTATGGACTAGCGGGAAAAGAGACCCAGTACTTC. Translation: CASSYGLAGKETQYF.

The chain employs TRBV6-5 and TRBJ2-3; TRBD2 agrees at 10 bases. V trimming: 8 bases; J trimming: 4 bases; junction bases outside the gene matches: 6. CDR1 is MNHEY, CDR2 SVGAGI, per germline. CDR3 size: 14 residues. Here the CDR3 DNA reads TGTGCCAGCGGGAGCGGGAGGGCCTCAGATACGCAGTATTTT. This encodes CASGSGRASDTQYF.

The rearrangement links TRBV5-4 to TRBJ1-2; 7 bases align to TRBD1. Germline V gives CDR1 SGHNT, CDR2 YYREEE (reference sequence). The junction had 7 bases not matched to a gene; V was cut back by 1 base and J by 4 bases. CDR3 length: 15 residues. CDR3 sequence reads: CASSLKQGDSYGYTF. The DNA for the CDR3 is TGTGCCAGCAGCTTGAAGCAGGGGGACTCCTATGGCTACACCTTC.

This clone was counted a single time. This rearrangement joins TRBV18 to TRBJ2-5; TRBD1 might be the D (5 bases). From germline, CDR1 is KGHSH and CDR2 LQKENI. The V end lost 3 bases, the J end lost 7 bases, and 9 bases lay between the germline ends. CDR3 length: 12 residues. CDR3 residues: CASSPLQGTQYF. The DNA for the CDR3 is TGTGCCAGCTCACCGCTTCAGGGGACCCAGTACTTC.

This clone was seen ten or more times. The chain links TRBV11-2 to TRBJ2-3; the D gene is possibly TRBD1 (6 bases). Germline loops: CDR1 SGHAT, CDR2 FQNNGV. Trimming pared 7 bases from V and 2 bases from J, leaving 10 bases between. This CDR3 spans 13 amino acids. For the CDR3, the DNA is TGTGCCAGCACAGGGGCGAACACAGATACGCAGTATTTT. Its translation: CASTGANTDTQYF. The full variable domain, rest sourced from reference TRBV11-2 and TRBJ2-3, is EAGVAQSPRYKIIEKRQSVAFWCNPISGHATLYWYQQILGQGPKLLIQFQNNGVVDDSQLPKDRFSAERLKGVDSTLKIQPAKLEDSAVYLCASTGANTDTQYFGPGTRLTVL.

This sequence joins TRBV5-1 and TRBJ1-5, with D possibly TRBD1 on 6 matching bases. V gave up 0 bases and J gave up 7 bases, with 14 bases separating them. The CDR3 is made up of 15 amino acids. The germline V gene encodes CDR1 SGHRS and CDR2 YFSETQ. Here the CDR3 reads CASSLGTASGQPQHF. CDR3 DNA sequence: TGCGCCAGCAGCTTGGGGACAGCCAGTGGGCAGCCCCAGCATTTT.

The J gene is TRBJ2-5, the V gene TRBV5-5, with D unresolved. With 4 bases removed from V and 5 bases from J, the gap between germline ends came to 9 bases. CDR1 is SGHKS, CDR2 YYEKEE, per germline (reference sequence). The CDR3 runs to 12 residues. CDR3 DNA sequence: TGTGCCAGCAGCCCCTGGCGGGAGACCCAGTACTTC. Amino acid sequence: CASSPWRETQYF.

The chain links TRBV11-2 to TRBJ2-2; TRBD2 is a possible D gene (5 bases). V lost 5 bases to trimming and J lost 6 bases, with 19 bases between them. Germline V gene data show CDR1 as SGHAT and CDR2 as FQNNGV. The CDR3 consists of 16 residues. CDR3 nucleotide sequence: TGTGCCAGCAGCCCGCGGACTCAGACGATCGCCGGGGAGCTGTTTTTT. Translated: CASSPRTQTIAGELFF.

This clone was observed once. The J gene is TRBJ1-1, the V gene TRBV6-5; a weak D match, TRBD1 (5 bases). The CDR3 is 13 amino acids. CDR1 is MNHEY and CDR2 is SVGAGI in the germline V gene. V was clipped by 9 bases and J by 3 bases, with 14 bases between them. CDR3 bases: TGTGCCAGTAAATGGGGGGGATACACTGAAGCTTTCTTT. Translated, it gives CASKWGGYTEAFF.